The 30 T cell receptor beta chains in this list originate from one sample, sequenced in a study of T cells in women clearing cervical HPV infection. The table came from immunoSEQ multiplex PCR; TCRdb's copy has only in-frame clones and leaves some out. This repertoire comprises 30,000 or so clones; its ten largest clones make up 7.5% to 9.5%. Sequenced material: blood buffy coat. The receptor source for this set is a woman aged 18-70 years with a cervical HPV16 infection that either progressed to CIN3+ or cleared (not recorded which).

About this clone: The read gets to within 3 residues of the CDR3 end, and the germline J gene fills in the rest. This chain uses TRBV20-1 with TRBJ2-5; D is possibly TRBD2 (6 bases). Germline CDR1 DFQATT, CDR2 SNEGSKA (reference sequence). The CDR3 has 14 residues. Trimming shortened V by 1 base and J by 1 base, and 10 bases separated the two germline ends. The CDR3 bases that were read are TGCAGTGCTAGAGGTGGAGGGGCCCAAGAGACC. As protein: CSARGGGAQET. In full, the CDR3 is CSARGGGAQETQYF.

About this clone: The sequenced fragment ends 3 residues before the CDR3 boundary, so the rest is inferred from the germline J gene. V is TRBV20-1 and J is TRBJ2-7; TRBD2 agrees at 7 bases. Germline values: CDR1 DFQATT, CDR2 SNEGSKA (reference sequence). The CDR3 runs to 13 residues. The V gene end was trimmed by 3 bases and the J gene end by 2 bases; junction bases not matched to a gene: 4. CDR3 protein: CSASSGGAYEQYF. The DNA read from the CDR3 is TGCAGTGCTAGTAGTGGGGGGGCCTACGAG.

The sequenced CDR3 bases are TGTGCCAGCAGCTTAGATCGGGTCCAGCCC. Its protein product is CASSLDRVQP. The entire CDR3 protein is CASSLDRVQPQHF. The genes are TRBV11-2 and TRBJ1-5, with no clear D. Coverage ceases 3 residues before the CDR3 finishes, and the germline J gene fills in the end. The CDR3 totals 13 residues. Germline lookup yields CDR1 SGHAT and CDR2 FQNNGV. V shed 0 bases and J shed 7 bases, with 7 bases lying between them. The full variable domain, in which reference TRBV11-2 and TRBJ1-5 provide the parts outside the CDR3, is EAGVAQSPRYKIIEKRQSVAFWCNPISGHATLYWYQQILGQGPKLLIQFQNNGVVDDSQLPKDRFSAERLKGVDSTLKIQPAKLEDSAVYLCASSLDRVQPQHFGDGTRLSIL.

In the case of this clone: The observed sequence ends 3 residues before the CDR3 terminus, with the missing tail filled in from the germline J gene. The chain links TRBV13 to TRBJ2-7; TRBD1 aligns across 9 bases. The V gene end was trimmed by 9 bases and the J gene end by 5 bases; junction bases not matched to a gene: 2. The CDR3 sequence is 11 residues long. Germline V gene data show CDR1 as PRHDT and CDR2 as FYEKMQ (reference sequence). The sequenced part of the CDR3 DNA is TGTGCCAGTAGACAGGGGGACGAG. Encoded protein: CASRQGDE. The complete CDR3 reads CASRQGDEQYF.

Details on this clone: The missing CDR3 end, 3 residues past where the read stops, is filled in from the germline J gene. The chain combines TRBV7-9 with TRBJ1-2; the D gene is possibly TRBD1 (5 bases). The CDR3 is 13 amino acids. Trimming stripped 5 bases from V and 2 bases from J, with 9 bases between. In germline, CDR1 is SEHNR, CDR2 FQNEAQ (reference sequence). The CDR3 reads CASSKTENYGYTF. Partial CDR3 DNA: TGTGCCAGCAGCAAGACAGAAAACTATGGC.

Concerning this clone itself: The read ends 3 residues before the CDR3 terminus; that terminus is restored from the germline J gene. V and J are TRBV7-9 and TRBJ1-1; D call uncertain. This CDR3 has 13 residues. Trimming pared 5 bases from V and 4 bases from J, leaving 11 bases between. Germline V gives CDR1 SEHNR, CDR2 FQNEAQ (reference sequence). This chain's CDR3 is CASSQSRFTEAFF. CDR3 DNA, as far as it was read: TGTGCCAGCAGCCAATCCCGGTTCACTGAA.

Concerning this clone: The read falls 3 residues short of the CDR3 end, and the missing part is taken from the germline J gene. This chain uses TRBV20-1 with TRBJ2-5, with TRBD2 matching over 10 bases. J was trimmed by 5 bases and V by 3 bases; bases with no gene match: 6. Germline assignment: CDR1 DFQATT and CDR2 SNEGSKA (reference sequence). The CDR3 loop spans 14 amino acids. The CDR3 loop is CSASLGSGRETQYF. The part of the CDR3 DNA that was read is TGCAGTGCTAGCCTAGGTAGCGGGAGGGAGACC.

By frequency, this clone is large. The CDR3 extends 3 residues past the end of the read, so its final part is completed from the germline J gene. V usage is TRBV20-1 and J usage is TRBJ2-3, with 11 bases lining up with TRBD1. The CDR3 covers 16 residues. V lost 5 bases and J lost 3; bases outside the gene matches: 10. Germline V gives CDR1 DFQATT, CDR2 SNEGSKA (reference sequence). The CDR3 is CSASGTGGMLTDTQYF. CDR3 DNA, as far as it was read: TGCAGTGCTTCCGGGACAGGGGGTATGTTGACAGATACG.

Remarks on this clone: The read halts 3 residues ahead of the CDR3 end, with the missing end drawn from the germline J gene. V and J are TRBV5-6 and TRBJ1-5; D perhaps matches TRBD1 (5 bases). The V end was cut by 4 bases, the J end by 8 bases, with 16 bases between. Germline-derived CDR1 and CDR2 are SGHDT and YYEEEE. This CDR3 is 14 amino acids long. The CDR3 protein is CASSSVGGSEPQHF. The CDR3 DNA, read in part, is TGTGCCAGCAGCAGCGTCGGGGGGTCGGAGCCC. Drawing the rest from reference TRBV5-6 and TRBJ1-5, the complete variable domain is DAGVTQSPTHLIKTRGQQVTLRCSPKSGHDTVSWYQQALGQGPQFIFQYYEEEERQRGNFPDRFSGHQFPNYSSELNVNALLLGDSALYLCASSSVGGSEPQHFGDGTRLSIL.

CDR3 bases read: TGTGCCATCAGTGAGCGGGGGAGCACAGATACG. Its protein product is CAISERGSTDT. The full CDR3 protein reads CAISERGSTDTQYF. This chain links TRBV10-3 with TRBJ2-3, with D perhaps matching TRBD2 (6 bases). Read coverage stops 3 residues before the CDR3 terminus; the germline J gene supplies the remainder. Trimming cost V 2 bases and J 0 bases, with 6 bases left between them. Germline loops: CDR1 ENHRY, CDR2 SYGVKD. The CDR3 has 14 amino acids.

Comments on this clone: The read halts 3 residues ahead of the CDR3 end, with the missing end drawn from the germline J gene. The rearrangement joins TRBV6-2 or TRBV6-3 to TRBJ1-2, with a possible D match to TRBD1 (6 bases). Germline V gene data show CDR1 as MNHEY and CDR2 as SVGEGT. This CDR3 region has 14 residues. Partial CDR3 DNA: TGTGCCAGCAGTCAGACTAGCGGGGGCTACGAC. Amino acids: CASSQTSGGYD. The whole CDR3 sequence reads CASSQTSGGYDYTF.

As regards this clone: The sequenced fragment ends 3 residues before the CDR3 boundary, so the rest is inferred from the germline J gene. This rearrangement joins TRBV4-1 to TRBJ2-5; possible D gene TRBD2, 5 bases. Trimming took 4 bases from V and 2 from J, leaving 14 bases between them. The CDR3 loop spans 15 amino acids. Germline-derived CDR1 and CDR2 are MGHRA and YSYEKL. The CDR3 sequence is CASSRKSGSQETQYF. The CDR3 DNA, read in part, is TGCGCCAGCAGCCGTAAGTCGGGGTCTCAAGAGACC.

About this clone itself: Coverage ceases 3 residues before the CDR3 finishes, and the germline J gene fills in the end. The chain employs TRBV19 and TRBJ2-4, with D perhaps matching TRBD2 (5 bases). This CDR3 contains 12 residues. CDR1 is LNHDA, CDR2 SQIVND, per germline (reference sequence). CDR3 amino acids: CASSIGVEGQYF. The covered CDR3 bases are TGTGCCAGTAGTATCGGGGTGGAAGGT.

Comments on this clone: The CDR3 end falls 3 residues outside the read, so it is completed with the germline J gene. The V call is TRBV2, the J call TRBJ2-7; D might be TRBD1 (6 bases). This CDR3 comprises 14 residues. CDR1 and CDR2 from the germline V gene are SNHLY and FYNNEI. The V end was cut by 2 bases, the J end by 6 bases, with 14 bases between. This CDR3 is CASSERQGIGEQYF. CDR3 DNA, as far as it was read: TGTGCCAGCAGTGAACGGCAGGGGATAGGCGAG.

A note on this clone: The read is 3 residues too short to cover the CDR3 end, so that end is filled in from the germline J gene. The rearrangement links TRBV11-2 to TRBJ2-2; 8 bases map to TRBD1. Germline V gene lookup returns CDR1 SGHAT and CDR2 FQNNGV. This CDR3 is built from 15 residues. V shed 4 bases, J shed 3 bases, and the junction held 4 bases outside the gene matches. CDR3 in amino acids: CASSWGTGHTGELFF. The CDR3 bases that were read are TGTGCCAGCAGCTGGGGGACAGGACACACCGGGGAG.

As concerns this clone: The read ends 3 residues before the CDR3 terminus; that terminus is restored from the germline J gene. The chain uses TRBV7-9 and TRBJ2-4; D perhaps matches TRBD1 (5 bases). Germline V CDR1 and CDR2: SEHNR, FQNEAQ (reference sequence). The length of the CDR3 is 15 residues. The sequenced CDR3 bases are TGTGCCAGCAGCCCGCAGACCAGGGTTTCAGATGGT. Encoded protein: CASSPQTRVSDG. The entire CDR3 reads CASSPQTRVSDGQYF.

As to this clone: The CDR3 goes on 3 residues after the read ends, and that part is filled in from the germline J gene. The rearrangement links TRBV6-1 to TRBJ1-2; D is uncertain. Trimming took off 4 bases at V and 3 bases at J, with 9 bases between the two ends. The CDR3 has 13 residues. CDR1 is MNHNS and CDR2 is SASEGT in the germline V gene. CDR3 in amino acids: CASSVEGYYGYTF. The covered CDR3 bases are TGTGCCAGCAGTGTGGAAGGGTACTATGGC.

On this clone: The CDR3 goes on 3 residues after the read ends, and that part is filled in from the germline J gene. The genes are TRBV6-2 or TRBV6-3 and TRBJ1-1; the D gene is possibly TRBD1 (6 bases). CDR3 length: 15 amino acids. Trimming took off 6 bases at V and 0 bases at J, with 14 bases between the two ends. Germline V gives CDR1 MNHEY, CDR2 SVGEGT. The part of the CDR3 DNA that was read is TGTGCCAGCAGCTCCCCACAGGGTTTGAACACTGAA. Protein product: CASSSPQGLNTE. The complete CDR3 protein is CASSSPQGLNTEAFF.

On this clone: The read terminates 3 residues ahead of where the CDR3 ends, so the germline J gene completes it. The chain couples TRBV2 to TRBJ2-2, with TRBD2 identical over 7 bases. The CDR3 has 13 residues. Per the germline V gene, CDR1 is SNHLY and CDR2 is FYNNEI. The covered CDR3 bases are TGTGCCAGCAGTGAACAGGGAGGGGAAAAG. This translates into CASSEQGGEK. The entire CDR3 protein reads CASSEQGGEKLFF.

CDR3 sequence: CSAGDRGNEKLFF. The CDR3 DNA, read in part, is TGCAGCGCCGGGGACAGGGGTAATGAAAAG. V is TRBV29-1 and J is TRBJ2-2, with TRBD1 matching 10 bases. The DNA ends 3 residues before the CDR3 does, and the rest of the CDR3 is filled in from the germline J gene. The CDR3 sequence is 13 residues long. Germline V lookup: CDR1 SQVTM, CDR2 ANQGSEA.

With regard to this clone: The read ends 3 residues before the CDR3 terminus; that terminus is restored from the germline J gene. The V gene is TRBV7-3, the J gene TRBJ1-2, with D possibly being TRBD1 (6 bases). Trimming shortened V by 7 bases and J by 1 base, and 16 bases separated the two germline ends. The CDR3 runs 15 residues. Per germline, CDR1 SGHTA and CDR2 FQGTGA. The part of the CDR3 DNA that was read is TGTGCCAGCATCCCCGGCGGGGGCGATAACTATGGC. Its translation: CASIPGGGDNYG. The full CDR3 is CASIPGGGDNYGYTF.

As regards this clone: Read coverage stops 3 residues before the CDR3 terminus; the germline J gene supplies the remainder. The V gene is TRBV5-6, the J gene TRBJ2-4; 7 bases align to TRBD1. CDR1 SGHDT and CDR2 YYEEEE come from the germline V gene. The CDR3 runs 13 residues. This chain's CDR3 is CASSLQGTGGQYF. CDR3 DNA, as far as it was read: TGTGCCAGCAGCCTACAGGGGACGGGCGGT.

On this clone itself: Read coverage stops 3 residues before the CDR3 terminus; the germline J gene supplies the remainder. This chain connects TRBV5-6 to TRBJ2-2, with TRBD1 as a possible D gene (5 bases). The CDR3 runs 15 residues. Trimming left V 4 bases short and J 3 bases short, with 13 bases between. Germline V gene lookup returns CDR1 SGHDT and CDR2 YYEEEE. The CDR3 loop reads CASSVISRDTGELFF. The part of the CDR3 DNA that was read is TGTGCCAGCAGCGTGATCTCCAGGGACACCGGGGAG.

In the case of this clone: The sequence runs out 3 residues before the end of the CDR3; the remainder is reconstructed from the germline J gene. This chain links TRBV11-1 with TRBJ2-2; D remains ambiguous. Trimming left V 3 bases short and J 2 bases short, with 4 bases between. This CDR3 has 13 amino acids. The germline V gene encodes CDR1 SGHAT and CDR2 FQDESV (reference sequence). CDR3 DNA, as far as it was read: TGTGCCAGCAGCTTCGTTAACACCGGGGAG. This encodes CASSFVNTGE. The whole CDR3 region reads CASSFVNTGELFF. Full variable domain (remainder filled in from reference TRBV11-1 and TRBJ2-2): EAEVAQSPRYKITEKSQAVAFWCDPISGHATLYWYRQILGQGPELLVQFQDESVVDDSQLPKDRFSAERLKGVDSTLKIQPAELGDSAMYLCASSFVNTGELFFGEGSRLTVL.

With regard to this clone: Coverage ceases 3 residues before the CDR3 finishes, and the germline J gene fills in the end. This chain joins TRBV6-1 and TRBJ1-1; TRBD1 matches at 9 bases. Germline CDR1 reads MNHNS; CDR2 reads SASEGT. J lost 6 bases, V lost 4 bases, and 12 bases had no gene match. There are 16 residues in the CDR3. CDR3 residues: CASSGQIGTGRPEAFF. Incomplete CDR3 DNA: TGTGCCAGCAGTGGCCAAATAGGGACAGGGAGACCTGAA.

Remarks on this clone: The read comes to an end 3 residues before the CDR3 does, leaving the germline J gene to fill in the end. Additional DNA sequences in this sample encode the identical CDR3. The chain couples TRBV7-9 to TRBJ2-5, with 14 bases that match TRBD2. V lost 5 bases to trimming and J lost 5 bases; unmatched junction nucleotides: 4. The CDR3 loop spans 15 amino acids. Germline values: CDR1 SEHNR, CDR2 FQNEAQ (reference sequence). The DNA read from the CDR3 is TGTGCCAGCAGCAAGACTAGCGGGGGGGGCGAGACC. As protein: CASSKTSGGGET. In full, the CDR3 reads CASSKTSGGGETQYF.

CDR3 DNA (partial): TGTGCCAGCAGCCAAGATAGCGCCGCTAGCGGATCCTACGAG. Its protein is CASSQDSAASGSYE. The complete CDR3 protein is CASSQDSAASGSYEQYF. The rearrangement links TRBV14 to TRBJ2-7, with 7 bases identical to TRBD2. With the read ending 3 residues before the CDR3 end, the germline J gene is used to fill in that end. V gave up 0 bases and J gave up 1 base; unmatched junction bases: 9. This CDR3 comprises 17 residues. CDR1 and CDR2 (germline): SGHDN, FVKESK.

CDR3 bases read: TGCAGTGCTCTAGGCAGGAACACTGAA. It yields the protein CSALGRNTE. The complete CDR3 protein is CSALGRNTEAFF. The chain combines TRBV20-1 with TRBJ1-1; D gene ambiguous. The read terminates 3 residues before the CDR3 end, so the remaining end is supplied by the germline J gene. The CDR3 covers 12 residues. The V gene lost 5 bases and the J gene lost 1 base, with 8 bases spanning the gap. Germline V gene lookup returns CDR1 DFQATT and CDR2 SNEGSKA (reference sequence).

As regards this clone: The CDR3 extends 3 residues past the end of the read, so its final part is completed from the germline J gene. The V call is TRBV9, the J call TRBJ2-3; D is unclear. Germline loops: CDR1 SGDLS, CDR2 YYNGEE. This CDR3 is 14 amino acids long. V lost 2 bases and J 2 bases, leaving 9 bases between the germline ends. The CDR3 protein is CASSVLQYTDTQYF. The covered CDR3 bases are TGTGCCAGCAGCGTTCTACAGTACACAGATACG.

Concerning this clone itself: Coverage ceases 3 residues before the CDR3 finishes, and the germline J gene fills in the end. The chain has TRBV5-6 and TRBJ2-3, with D possibly TRBD1 on 6 matching bases. The CDR3 has 13 residues. CDR1 and CDR2 (germline): SGHDT, YYEEEE. The CDR3 loop is CASSRMGQETQYF. Incomplete CDR3 DNA: TGTGCCAGCAGTAGGATGGGACAAGAGACG.